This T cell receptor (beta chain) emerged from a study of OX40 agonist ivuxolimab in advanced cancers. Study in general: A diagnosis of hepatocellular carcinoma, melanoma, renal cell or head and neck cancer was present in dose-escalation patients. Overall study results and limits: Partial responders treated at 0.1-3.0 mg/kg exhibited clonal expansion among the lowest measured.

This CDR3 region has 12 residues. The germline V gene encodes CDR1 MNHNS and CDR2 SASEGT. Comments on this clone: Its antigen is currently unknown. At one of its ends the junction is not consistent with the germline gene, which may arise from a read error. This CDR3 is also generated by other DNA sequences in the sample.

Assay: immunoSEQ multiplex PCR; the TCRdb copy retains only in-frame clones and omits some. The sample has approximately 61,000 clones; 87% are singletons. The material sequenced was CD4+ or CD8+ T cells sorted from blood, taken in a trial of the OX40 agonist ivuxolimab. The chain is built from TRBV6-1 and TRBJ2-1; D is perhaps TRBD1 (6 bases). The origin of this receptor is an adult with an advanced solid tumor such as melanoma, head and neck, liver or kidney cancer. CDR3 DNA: TGCGCCAGCTCACAGGGAAGGCATGAGCAGTTCTTC. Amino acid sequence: CASSQGRHEQFF.